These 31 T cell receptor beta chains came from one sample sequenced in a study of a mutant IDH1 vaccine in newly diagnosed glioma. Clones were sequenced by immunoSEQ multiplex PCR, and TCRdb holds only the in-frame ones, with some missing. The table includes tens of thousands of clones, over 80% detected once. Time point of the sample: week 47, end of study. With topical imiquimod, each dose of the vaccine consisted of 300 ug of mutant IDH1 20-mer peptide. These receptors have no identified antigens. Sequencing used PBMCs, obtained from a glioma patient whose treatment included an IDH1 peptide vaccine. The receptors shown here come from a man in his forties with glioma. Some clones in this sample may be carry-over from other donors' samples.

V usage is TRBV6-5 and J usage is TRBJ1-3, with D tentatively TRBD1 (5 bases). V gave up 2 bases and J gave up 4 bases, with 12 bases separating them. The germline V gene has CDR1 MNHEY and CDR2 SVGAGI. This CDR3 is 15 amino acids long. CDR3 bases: TGTGCCAGCAGTTACGTCGGCGGGGGGGGAAACACCATATATTTT. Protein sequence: CASSYVGGGGNTIYF.

In DNA form, the CDR3 reads TGCGCCAGCAGCCCGGGGGGGACAGGGGAGTACGAGCAGTACTTC. Amino acid sequence: CASSPGGTGEYEQYF. V is TRBV5-1 and J is TRBJ2-7; TRBD1 matches 10 bases. Germline assignment: CDR1 SGHRS and CDR2 YFSETQ. The CDR3 consists of 15 residues. V lost 4 bases, J lost 4 bases, and 8 bases stayed unmatched.

CDR3 amino acids: CASSRSGGDQETQYF. The CDR3 nucleotides read TGTGCCAGCAGCCGTAGCGGGGGGGACCAAGAGACCCAGTACTTC. The chain uses TRBV5-4 and TRBJ2-5; 11 bases match TRBD2. Germline V gene data show CDR1 as SGHNT and CDR2 as YYREEE (reference sequence). This CDR3 has 15 amino acids. V dropped 4 bases and J dropped 0; count of bases not matched to a gene: 2.

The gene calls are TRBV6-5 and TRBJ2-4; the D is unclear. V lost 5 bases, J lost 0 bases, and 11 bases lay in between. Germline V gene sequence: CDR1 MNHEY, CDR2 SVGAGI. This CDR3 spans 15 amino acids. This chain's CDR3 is CASSPRRRAKNIQYF. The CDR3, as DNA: TGTGCCAGCAGTCCCCGCCGGAGAGCCAAAAACATTCAGTACTTC.

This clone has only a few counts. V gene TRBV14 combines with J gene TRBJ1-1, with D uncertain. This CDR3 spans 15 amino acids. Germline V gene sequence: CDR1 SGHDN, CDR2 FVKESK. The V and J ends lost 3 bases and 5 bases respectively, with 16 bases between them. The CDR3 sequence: CASSHKMGAGTEAFF. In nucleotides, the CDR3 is TGTGCCAGCAGCCACAAAATGGGAGCGGGAACTGAAGCTTTCTTT.

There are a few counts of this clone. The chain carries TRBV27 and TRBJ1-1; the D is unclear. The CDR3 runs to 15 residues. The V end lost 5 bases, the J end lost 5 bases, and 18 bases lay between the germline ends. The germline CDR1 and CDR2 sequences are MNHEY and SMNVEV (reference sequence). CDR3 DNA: TGTGCCAGCAGTCCGGAGCCGGAGGGCTGGACTGAAGCTTTCTTT. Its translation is CASSPEPEGWTEAFF.

The CDR3: CASRGQFSNYGYTF. The CDR3 nucleotides read TGTGCCAGCAGGGGACAGTTTTCTAACTATGGCTACACCTTC. The V and J genes are TRBV2 and TRBJ1-2, with TRBD1 matching 7 bases. The CDR3 is 14 amino acids. V lost 6 bases to trimming and J lost 0 bases; unmatched junction nucleotides: 4. CDR1 and CDR2 (germline): SNHLY, FYNNEI. Based on the CDR3 plus reference TRBV2 and TRBJ1-2, the full variable domain is EPEVTQTPSHQVTQMGQEVILRCVPISNHLYFYWYRQILGQKVEFLVSFYNNEISEKSEIFDDQFSVERPDGSNFTLKIRSTKLEDSAMYFCASRGQFSNYGYTFGSGTRLTVV.

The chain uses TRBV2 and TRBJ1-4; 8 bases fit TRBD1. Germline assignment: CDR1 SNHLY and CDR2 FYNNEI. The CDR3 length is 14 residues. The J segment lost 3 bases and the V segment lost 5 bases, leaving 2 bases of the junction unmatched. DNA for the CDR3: TGTGCCAGCAGTAGACAGGGGCCTAATGAAAAACTGTTTTTT. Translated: CASSRQGPNEKLFF.

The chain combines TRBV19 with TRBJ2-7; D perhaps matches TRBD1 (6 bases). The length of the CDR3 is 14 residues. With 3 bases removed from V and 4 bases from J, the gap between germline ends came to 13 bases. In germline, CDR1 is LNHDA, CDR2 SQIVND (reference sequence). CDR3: CASSITTGTYEQYF. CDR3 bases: TGTGCCAGTAGTATTACAACAGGGACGTACGAGCAGTACTTC. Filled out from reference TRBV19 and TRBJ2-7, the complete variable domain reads DGGITQSPKYLFRKEGQNVTLSCEQNLNHDAMYWYRQDPGQGLRLIYYSQIVNDFQKGDIAEGYSVSREKKESFPLTVTSAQKNPTAFYLCASSITTGTYEQYFGPGTRLTVT.

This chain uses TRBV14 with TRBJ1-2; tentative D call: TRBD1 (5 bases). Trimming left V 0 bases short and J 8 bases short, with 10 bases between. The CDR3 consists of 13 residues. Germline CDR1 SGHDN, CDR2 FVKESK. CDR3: CASSQDLRDGYTF. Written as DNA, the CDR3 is TGTGCCAGCAGCCAAGATCTTAGGGACGGCTACACCTTC. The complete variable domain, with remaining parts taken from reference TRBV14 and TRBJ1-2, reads EAGVTQFPSHSVIEKGQTVTLRCDPISGHDNLYWYRRVMGKEIKFLLHFVKESKQDESGMPNNRFLAERTGGTYSTLKVQPAELEDSGVYFCASSQDLRDGYTFGSGTRLTVV.

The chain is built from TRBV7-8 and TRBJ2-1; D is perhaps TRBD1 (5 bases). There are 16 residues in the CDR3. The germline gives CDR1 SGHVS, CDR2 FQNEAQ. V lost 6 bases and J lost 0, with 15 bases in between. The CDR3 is CASSLTVSSSYNEQFF. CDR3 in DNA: TGTGCCAGCAGTCTGACAGTTTCGAGCTCCTACAATGAGCAGTTCTTC. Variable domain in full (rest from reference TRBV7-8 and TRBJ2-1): GAGVSQSPRYKVAKRGQDVALRCDPISGHVSLFWYQQALGQGPEFLTYFQNEAQLDKSGLPSDRFFAERPEGSVSTLKIQRTQQEDSAVYLCASSLTVSSSYNEQFFGPGTRLTVL.

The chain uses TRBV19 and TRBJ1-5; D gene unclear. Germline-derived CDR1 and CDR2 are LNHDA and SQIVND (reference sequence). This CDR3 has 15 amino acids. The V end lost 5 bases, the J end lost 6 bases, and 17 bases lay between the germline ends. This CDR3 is CASSSPPGRAQPQHF. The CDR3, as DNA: TGTGCCAGTAGTTCCCCGCCCGGTCGGGCTCAGCCCCAGCATTTT. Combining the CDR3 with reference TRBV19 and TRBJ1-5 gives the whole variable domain DGGITQSPKYLFRKEGQNVTLSCEQNLNHDAMYWYRQDPGQGLRLIYYSQIVNDFQKGDIAEGYSVSREKKESFPLTVTSAQKNPTAFYLCASSSPPGRAQPQHFGDGTRLSIL.

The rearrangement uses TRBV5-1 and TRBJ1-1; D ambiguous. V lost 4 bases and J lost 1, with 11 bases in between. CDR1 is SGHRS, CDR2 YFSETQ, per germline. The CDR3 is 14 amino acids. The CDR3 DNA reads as TGCGCCAGCAGCAGAGGCGCCTCGAACACTGAAGCTTTCTTT. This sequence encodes CASSRGASNTEAFF.

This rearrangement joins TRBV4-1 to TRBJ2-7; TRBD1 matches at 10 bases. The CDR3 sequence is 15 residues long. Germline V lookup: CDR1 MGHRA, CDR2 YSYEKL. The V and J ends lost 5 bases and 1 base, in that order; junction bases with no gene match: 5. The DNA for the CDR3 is TGCGCCAGCAGCTTCCGGGACAGGGGTTCCTACGAGCAGTACTTC. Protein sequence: CASSFRDRGSYEQYF.

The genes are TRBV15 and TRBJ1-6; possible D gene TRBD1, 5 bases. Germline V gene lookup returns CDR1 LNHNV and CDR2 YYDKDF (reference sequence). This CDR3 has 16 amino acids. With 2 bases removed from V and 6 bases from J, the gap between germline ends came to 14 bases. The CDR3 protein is CATSRTPLGPNSPLHF. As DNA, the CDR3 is TGTGCCACCAGCAGAACTCCCTTGGGACCTAATTCACCCCTCCACTTT.

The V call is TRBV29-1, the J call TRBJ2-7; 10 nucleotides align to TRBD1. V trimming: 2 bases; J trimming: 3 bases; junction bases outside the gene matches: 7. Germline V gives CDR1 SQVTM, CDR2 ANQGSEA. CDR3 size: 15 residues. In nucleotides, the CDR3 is TGCAGCGTTGAAACAGGGGACAGGGGATTCTACGAGCAGTACTTC. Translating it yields CSVETGDRGFYEQYF.

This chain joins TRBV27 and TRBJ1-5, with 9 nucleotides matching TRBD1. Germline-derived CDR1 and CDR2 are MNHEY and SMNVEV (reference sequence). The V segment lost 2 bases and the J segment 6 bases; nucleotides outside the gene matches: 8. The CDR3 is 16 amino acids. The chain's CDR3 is CASSLTGQGPGQPQHF. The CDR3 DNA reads TGTGCCAGCAGTTTAACAGGACAGGGGCCCGGTCAGCCCCAGCATTTT.

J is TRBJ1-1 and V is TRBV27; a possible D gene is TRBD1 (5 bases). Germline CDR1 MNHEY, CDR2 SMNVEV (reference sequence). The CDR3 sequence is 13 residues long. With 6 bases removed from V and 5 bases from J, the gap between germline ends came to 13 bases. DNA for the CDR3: TGTGCCAGCAGGCAAGGGAGGGGAACTGAAGCTTTCTTT. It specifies CASRQGRGTEAFF.

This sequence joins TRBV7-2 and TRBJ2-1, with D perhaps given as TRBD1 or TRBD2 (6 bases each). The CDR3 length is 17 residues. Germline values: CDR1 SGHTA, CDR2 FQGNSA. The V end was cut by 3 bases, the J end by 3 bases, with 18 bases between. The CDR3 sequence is CASSFSIRGANYNEQFF. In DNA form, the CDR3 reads TGTGCCAGCAGCTTTAGTATAAGGGGGGCCAACTACAATGAGCAGTTCTTC.

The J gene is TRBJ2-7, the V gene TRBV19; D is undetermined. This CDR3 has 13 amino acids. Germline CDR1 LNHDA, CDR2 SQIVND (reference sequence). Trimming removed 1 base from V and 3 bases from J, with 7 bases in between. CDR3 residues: CASSIGGFYEQYF. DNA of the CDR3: TGTGCCAGTAGTATAGGCGGCTTCTACGAGCAGTACTTC. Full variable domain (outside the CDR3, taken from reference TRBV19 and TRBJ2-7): DGGITQSPKYLFRKEGQNVTLSCEQNLNHDAMYWYRQDPGQGLRLIYYSQIVNDFQKGDIAEGYSVSREKKESFPLTVTSAQKNPTAFYLCASSIGGFYEQYFGPGTRLTVT.

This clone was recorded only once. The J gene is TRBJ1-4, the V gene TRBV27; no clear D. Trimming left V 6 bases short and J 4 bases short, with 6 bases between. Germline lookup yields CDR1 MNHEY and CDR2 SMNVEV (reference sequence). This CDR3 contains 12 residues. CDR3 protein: CASRQVNEKLFF. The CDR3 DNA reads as TGTGCCAGCAGGCAGGTTAATGAAAAACTGTTTTTT.

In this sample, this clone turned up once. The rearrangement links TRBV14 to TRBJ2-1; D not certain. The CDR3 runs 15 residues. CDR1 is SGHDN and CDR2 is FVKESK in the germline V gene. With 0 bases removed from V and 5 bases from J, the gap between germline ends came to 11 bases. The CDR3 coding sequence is TGTGCCAGCAGCCAAGAGTTGGGGTCTGACAATGAGCAGTTCTTC. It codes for CASSQELGSDNEQFF.

The CDR3 spells CASSIRAGPTDTQYF. The CDR3 coding sequence is TGTGCCAGCAGTATACGAGCGGGGCCCACAGATACGCAGTATTTT. V and J are TRBV27 and TRBJ2-3; the match to TRBD2 covers 7 bases. Trimming cost V 5 bases and J 2 bases; bases outside gene matches: 7. Germline V gene sequence: CDR1 MNHEY, CDR2 SMNVEV (reference sequence). The CDR3 is 15 amino acids.

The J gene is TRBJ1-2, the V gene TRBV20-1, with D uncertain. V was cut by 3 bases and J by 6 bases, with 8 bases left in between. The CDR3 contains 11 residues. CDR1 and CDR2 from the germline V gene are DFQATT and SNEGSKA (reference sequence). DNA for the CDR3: TGCAGTGCTAGTCCCGGCGATGGCTACACCTTC. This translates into CSASPGDGYTF.

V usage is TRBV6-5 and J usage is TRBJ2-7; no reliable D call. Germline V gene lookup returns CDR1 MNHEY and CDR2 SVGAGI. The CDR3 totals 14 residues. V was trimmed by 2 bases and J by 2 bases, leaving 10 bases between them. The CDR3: CASSYKNPTYEQYF. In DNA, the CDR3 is TGTGCCAGCAGTTACAAAAATCCGACCTACGAGCAGTACTTC.

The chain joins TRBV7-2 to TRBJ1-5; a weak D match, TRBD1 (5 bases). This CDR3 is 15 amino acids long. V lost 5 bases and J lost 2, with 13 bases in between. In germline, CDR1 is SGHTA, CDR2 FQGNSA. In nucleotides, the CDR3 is TGTGCCAGCAGCCCCCTGGGGGTTGGCAATCAGCCCCAGCATTTT. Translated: CASSPLGVGNQPQHF.

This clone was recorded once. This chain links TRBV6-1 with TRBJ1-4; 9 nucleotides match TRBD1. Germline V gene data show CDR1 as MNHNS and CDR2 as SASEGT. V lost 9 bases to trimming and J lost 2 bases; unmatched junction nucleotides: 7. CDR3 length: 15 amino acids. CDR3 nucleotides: TGTGCCAGTCCCCGGACAGGGGTCACTAATGAAAAACTGTTTTTT. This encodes CASPRTGVTNEKLFF.

The CDR3 spells CASSEARGSNSPLHF. In DNA, the CDR3 is TGTGCCAGCAGTGAAGCAAGAGGGAGCAATTCACCCCTCCACTTT. J is TRBJ1-6 and V is TRBV2; D remains ambiguous. CDR1 and CDR2 (germline): SNHLY, FYNNEI. The CDR3 extends over 15 amino acids. V lost 0 bases to trimming and J lost 7 bases, with 10 bases between them.

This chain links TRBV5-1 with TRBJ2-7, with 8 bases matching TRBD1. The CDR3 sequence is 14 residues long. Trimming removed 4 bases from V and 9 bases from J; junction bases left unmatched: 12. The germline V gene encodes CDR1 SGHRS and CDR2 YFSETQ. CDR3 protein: CASSRGQDVLVQYF. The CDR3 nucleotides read TGCGCCAGCAGCCGGGGACAGGATGTCTTGGTGCAGTACTTC.

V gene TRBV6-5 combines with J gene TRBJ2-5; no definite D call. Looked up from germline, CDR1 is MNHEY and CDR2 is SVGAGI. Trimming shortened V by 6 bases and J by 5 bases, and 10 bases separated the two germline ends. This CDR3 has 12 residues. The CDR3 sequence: CASSLNRETQYF. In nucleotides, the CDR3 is TGTGCCAGCAGCTTGAATAGGGAGACCCAGTACTTC.

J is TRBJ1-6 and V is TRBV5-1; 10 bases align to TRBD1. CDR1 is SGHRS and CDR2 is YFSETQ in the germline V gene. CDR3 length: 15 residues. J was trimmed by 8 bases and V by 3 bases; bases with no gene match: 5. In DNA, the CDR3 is TGCGCCAGCAGCTCCTCTGGGACAGGGGATTCACCCCTCCACTTT. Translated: CASSSSGTGDSPLHF.